The 32 T cell receptor beta chains below come from one sample, sequenced in a study of tumor-infiltrating lymphocytes in localized non-small cell lung cancer. Measured with immunoSEQ multiplex PCR; TCRdb has only the in-frame clones, and not every one. The data contain 9,500 to 15,000 clones, around 84% of them singletons. The specimen sequenced was lung tumor tissue. These receptor sequences come from a human donor with non-small cell lung cancer.

The chain uses TRBV7-9 and TRBJ2-7, with 13 bases fitting TRBD2. The CDR3 is 16 residues long. Trimming removed 2 bases from V and 4 bases from J; junction bases left unmatched: 5. Germline-derived CDR1 and CDR2 are SEHNR and FQNEAQ (reference sequence). The CDR3 region is CASSLTGTSGTYEQYF. The CDR3 bases are TGTGCCAGCAGCTTAACTGGGACTAGCGGGACTTACGAGCAGTACTTC.

This clone was detected once. The chain couples TRBV19 to TRBJ2-5, with 11 bases fitting TRBD2. The CDR3 has 16 residues. Trimming at V came to 5 bases and at J to 7 bases, leaving 12 bases not matched to a gene. The V gene's germline CDR1 is LNHDA and CDR2 SQIVND (reference sequence). The CDR3 protein is CASSVQPGLAAPTQYF. DNA for the CDR3: TGTGCCAGTAGTGTCCAACCGGGACTAGCGGCTCCGACCCAGTACTTC.

This clone turned up a few times. The rearrangement joins TRBV7-2 to TRBJ2-3; D remains unclear. This CDR3 comprises 14 residues. Between the trimmed V and J ends, which lost 3 bases and 1 base, there was a span of 8 bases. Germline V lookup: CDR1 SGHTA, CDR2 FQGNSA. In nucleotides, the CDR3 is TGTGCCAGCAGCTTGATGGCCCGCACAGATACGCAGTATTTT. The encoded protein is CASSLMARTDTQYF.

CDR3 residues: CASSLDRGLVFGYTF. The CDR3 nucleotides read TGTGCCAGCAGTCTGGACAGGGGGCTGGTTTTTGGCTACACCTTC. The chain recombines TRBV28 with TRBJ1-2, with TRBD1 matching 11 bases. Germline V lookup: CDR1 MDHEN, CDR2 SYDVKM. This CDR3 has 15 amino acids. Trimming cost V 5 bases and J 7 bases; bases outside gene matches: 9.

The chain employs TRBV6-1 and TRBJ2-5, with D possibly being TRBD1 (6 bases). V lost 1 base to trimming and J lost 6 bases, with 12 bases between them. The CDR3 sequence is 14 residues long. Germline CDR1 reads MNHNS; CDR2 reads SASEGT. Here the CDR3 DNA reads TGTGCCAGCAGTGAAGACAGGGCGCACCAGACCCAGTACTTC. Translating gives CASSEDRAHQTQYF.

The rearrangement uses TRBV9 and TRBJ1-2; maybe TRBD1 (6 bases). Trimming took 0 bases from V and 0 from J, leaving 12 bases between them. Germline V CDR1 and CDR2: SGDLS, YYNGEE. This CDR3 is built from 16 residues. The CDR3 spells CASSVGGGQANYGYTF. The CDR3, as DNA: TGTGCCAGCAGCGTAGGGGGGGGACAAGCTAACTATGGCTACACCTTC.

The chain links TRBV6-1 to TRBJ1-1, with 9 bases matching TRBD1. With V trimmed by 6 bases and J by 4 bases, 9 bases remained unmatched. The CDR3 is 15 residues long. Germline lookup yields CDR1 MNHNS and CDR2 SASEGT. CDR3 sequence: CASRDLGTGTTEAFF. In nucleotides, the CDR3 is TGTGCCAGCAGGGATCTCGGGACAGGGACCACTGAAGCTTTCTTT.

The chain carries TRBV9 and TRBJ2-1; D gene uncertain. Germline CDR1 SGDLS, CDR2 YYNGEE. The CDR3 totals 12 residues. V was pared by 2 bases and J by 6 bases, with 6 bases between. CDR3: CASSVSVNEQFF. CDR3 sequence (DNA): TGTGCCAGCAGCGTCTCTGTCAATGAGCAGTTCTTC.

This chain joins TRBV9 and TRBJ2-5; TRBD2 agrees at 11 bases. After removal of 3 bases from V and 4 bases from J, the junction contained 5 bases not matched to a gene. The CDR3 is made up of 15 amino acids. Germline V gene data show CDR1 as SGDLS and CDR2 as YYNGEE. DNA for the CDR3: TGTGCCAGCAGCGGGCTAGCGGGAGGTTTAGAGACCCAGTACTTC. The encoded protein is CASSGLAGGLETQYF.

V gene TRBV11-2 combines with J gene TRBJ2-1; 9 nucleotides align to TRBD2. J was trimmed by 5 bases and V by 7 bases; bases with no gene match: 9. This CDR3 spans 15 amino acids. Germline V gives CDR1 SGHAT, CDR2 FQNNGV. The CDR3 spells CASTRGASGNNEQFF. The CDR3 DNA is TGTGCCAGCACCCGTGGGGCTAGCGGGAACAATGAGCAGTTCTTC.

This chain links TRBV30 with TRBJ1-1; D is ambiguous. Germline values: CDR1 GTSNPN, CDR2 SVGIG (reference sequence). This CDR3 spans 9 amino acids. V lost 1 base and J lost 11, with 5 bases in between. DNA for the CDR3: TGTGCCTGGAGTGATGTGGCTTTCTTT. It is translated as CAWSDVAFF.

V is TRBV28 and J is TRBJ2-7, with D unresolved. This CDR3 region has 15 residues. The germline CDR1 and CDR2 sequences are MDHEN and SYDVKM. V lost 4 bases and J lost 0, with 13 bases in between. DNA of the CDR3: TGTGCCAGCAGTTCCGGTCGCGGAACCTCCTACGAGCAGTACTTC. Translating it yields CASSSGRGTSYEQYF.

The genes are TRBV5-1 and TRBJ2-3, with D possibly being TRBD2 (6 bases). In germline, CDR1 is SGHRS, CDR2 YFSETQ. The CDR3 consists of 12 residues. Deletions cut 7 bases from V and 2 bases from J, with 8 bases between. The CDR3 region has the DNA TGCGCCAGCTGGGGGGACACAGATACGCAGTATTTT. It codes for CASWGDTDTQYF. Based on the CDR3 plus reference TRBV5-1 and TRBJ2-3, the full variable domain is KAGVTQTPRYLIKTRGQQVTLSCSPISGHRSVSWYQQTPGQGLQFLFEYFSETQRNKGNFPGRFSGRQFSNSRSEMNVSTLELGDSALYLCASWGDTDTQYFGPGTRLTVL.

The rearrangement joins TRBV5-1 to TRBJ2-2; 9 bases match TRBD1. The CDR3 totals 16 residues. Germline-derived CDR1 and CDR2 are SGHRS and YFSETQ. V lost 4 bases and J lost 4; bases outside the gene matches: 8. The CDR3 reads CASSTGTGFFTGELFF. CDR3 in DNA: TGCGCCAGCAGCACCGGGACAGGGTTTTTCACCGGGGAGCTGTTTTTT. Filled out from reference TRBV5-1 and TRBJ2-2, the complete variable domain reads KAGVTQTPRYLIKTRGQQVTLSCSPISGHRSVSWYQQTPGQGLQFLFEYFSETQRNKGNFPGRFSGRQFSNSRSEMNVSTLELGDSALYLCASSTGTGFFTGELFFGEGSRLTVL.

The genes are TRBV7-9 and TRBJ1-2, with TRBD1 identical over 8 bases. Trimming took 5 bases from V and 8 from J; bases not matched to a gene: 4. The germline gives CDR1 SEHNR, CDR2 FQNEAQ (reference sequence). There are 12 residues in the CDR3. Here the CDR3 reads CASSETGEGYTF. CDR3 nucleotide sequence: TGTGCCAGCAGCGAGACAGGGGAGGGCTACACCTTC.

This chain uses TRBV2 with TRBJ2-2, with TRBD2 matching 13 bases. V lost 5 bases and J lost 5; bases outside the gene matches: 8. The germline V gene encodes CDR1 SNHLY and CDR2 FYNNEI. This CDR3 spans 17 amino acids. This CDR3 is CASSSTSGRWGTGELFF. DNA of the CDR3: TGTGCCAGCAGTTCGACTAGCGGGAGGTGGGGAACCGGGGAGCTGTTTTTT. Complete variable domain (other parts from reference TRBV2 and TRBJ2-2): EPEVTQTPSHQVTQMGQEVILRCVPISNHLYFYWYRQILGQKVEFLVSFYNNEISEKSEIFDDQFSVERPDGSNFTLKIRSTKLEDSAMYFCASSSTSGRWGTGELFFGEGSRLTVL.

This clone was seen only a few times. The V and J genes are TRBV5-6 and TRBJ2-1; 10 nucleotides match TRBD2. The CDR3 is made up of 16 amino acids. CDR1 is SGHDT, CDR2 YYEEEE, per germline. The V gene end was trimmed by 5 bases and the J gene end by 7 bases; junction bases not matched to a gene: 12. CDR3 DNA sequence: TGTGCCAGCAGATCCGTTTCTAGCGGGAGTGTAAATGAGCAGTTCTTC. Translation: CASRSVSSGSVNEQFF.

The chain carries TRBV5-1 and TRBJ2-2; possible D gene TRBD2, 5 bases. The CDR3 extends over 14 amino acids. The V gene's germline CDR1 is SGHRS and CDR2 YFSETQ. Trimming removed 4 bases at V and 6 bases at J, with 13 bases between. This CDR3 is CASSGQEVAGELFF. The DNA of the CDR3 is TGCGCCAGCAGCGGGCAGGAGGTAGCCGGGGAGCTGTTTTTT. The full variable domain, rest sourced from reference TRBV5-1 and TRBJ2-2, is KAGVTQTPRYLIKTRGQQVTLSCSPISGHRSVSWYQQTPGQGLQFLFEYFSETQRNKGNFPGRFSGRQFSNSRSEMNVSTLELGDSALYLCASSGQEVAGELFFGEGSRLTVL.

A few counts support this clone. The chain uses TRBV18 and TRBJ2-7, with D maybe TRBD2 (5 bases). The germline CDR1 and CDR2 sequences are KGHSH and LQKENI. V was clipped by 0 bases and J by 0 bases, with 9 bases between them. The CDR3 totals 15 residues. For the CDR3, the DNA is TGTGCCAGCTCACCACCGGGGAGCGACTCCTACGAGCAGTACTTC. This translates into CASSPPGSDSYEQYF.

CDR3 residues: CASSSGQYEQYF. CDR3 DNA sequence: TGTGCCAGCAGTTCCGGACAGTACGAGCAGTACTTC. The rearrangement joins TRBV28 to TRBJ2-7, with D maybe TRBD1 (6 bases). The CDR3 runs to 12 residues. V lost 4 bases to trimming and J lost 4 bases, with 8 bases between them. The germline CDR1 and CDR2 sequences are MDHEN and SYDVKM.

The chain links TRBV19 to TRBJ2-1; 10 bases map to TRBD2. The CDR3 sequence is 16 residues long. With 5 bases clipped from V and 4 bases from J, the junction kept 8 bases outside the gene matches. Germline V gene lookup returns CDR1 LNHDA and CDR2 SQIVND (reference sequence). The CDR3 region has the DNA TGTGCCAGTAGTGGGGCTAGCGGGAGTGGATACAATGAGCAGTTCTTC. The encoded protein is CASSGASGSGYNEQFF.

The chain recombines TRBV7-9 with TRBJ2-3; 9 bases line up with TRBD1. V lost 5 bases to trimming and J lost 4 bases; unmatched junction nucleotides: 7. The CDR3 is made up of 15 amino acids. Germline assignment: CDR1 SEHNR and CDR2 FQNEAQ (reference sequence). The CDR3 loop reads CASSRATGGADTQYF. For the CDR3, the DNA is TGTGCCAGCAGCCGCGCTACAGGGGGCGCAGATACGCAGTATTTT.

The chain couples TRBV28 to TRBJ2-3; TRBD1 might be the D (6 bases). Trimming pared 1 base from V and 5 bases from J, leaving 16 bases between. The CDR3 spans 16 residues. CDR1 and CDR2 from the germline V gene are MDHEN and SYDVKM. DNA for the CDR3: TGTGCCAGCAGTTTATTGGGGGCAGTAGGGGAAGATACGCAGTATTTT. Translating gives CASSLLGAVGEDTQYF.

Points on this clone: This sample also contains other DNA sequences that code for the same CDR3. V usage is TRBV19 and J usage is TRBJ2-1; TRBD2 aligns across 7 bases. CDR3 length: 15 amino acids. The germline V gene encodes CDR1 LNHDA and CDR2 SQIVND (reference sequence). The J segment lost 5 bases and the V segment lost 1 base, leaving 5 bases of the junction unmatched. CDR3 in DNA: TGTGCCAGTAGTATAGCCGGACTAGGAGACAATGAGCAGTTCTTC. Amino acid sequence: CASSIAGLGDNEQFF. Complete variable domain (other parts from reference TRBV19 and TRBJ2-1): DGGITQSPKYLFRKEGQNVTLSCEQNLNHDAMYWYRQDPGQGLRLIYYSQIVNDFQKGDIAEGYSVSREKKESFPLTVTSAQKNPTAFYLCASSIAGLGDNEQFFGPGTRLTVL.

This chain connects TRBV30 to TRBJ2-7; 7 bases are shared with TRBD1. The germline gives CDR1 GTSNPN, CDR2 SVGIG (reference sequence). CDR3 length: 13 residues. V dropped 8 bases and J dropped 3; count of bases not matched to a gene: 10. The CDR3 coding sequence is TGTGCCGGAATGGGACAGCTTCTCTACGAGCAGTACTTC. Amino acids: CAGMGQLLYEQYF.

The gene calls are TRBV30 and TRBJ1-3; D gene ambiguous. V shed 3 bases and J shed 0 bases, with 12 bases lying between them. CDR3 length equals 15 residues. Germline V gene sequence: CDR1 GTSNPN, CDR2 SVGIG (reference sequence). CDR3 DNA sequence: TGTGCCTGGAGCACCGGGGTCAACTCTGGAAACACCATATATTTT. It translates to CAWSTGVNSGNTIYF.

V gene TRBV28 combines with J gene TRBJ2-7; TRBD2 aligns across 11 bases. With V trimmed by 5 bases and J by 1 base, 7 bases remained unmatched. This CDR3 has 16 residues. Germline-derived CDR1 and CDR2 are MDHEN and SYDVKM. DNA for the CDR3: TGTGCCAGCAGTCCGGGACTAGCGGCCCGTTCCTACGAGCAGTACTTC. Translation gives CASSPGLAARSYEQYF.

This rearrangement joins TRBV16 to TRBJ1-1; D ambiguous. The germline CDR1 and CDR2 sequences are KGHSY and FQNENV. CDR3 length equals 13 residues. V was trimmed by 4 bases and J by 2 bases, leaving 8 bases between them. The CDR3 sequence is CASSLGVNTEAFF. CDR3 nucleotide sequence: TGTGCCAGCAGCCTTGGGGTCAACACTGAAGCTTTCTTT.

The chain links TRBV7-9 to TRBJ2-2, with 7 positions matching TRBD1. The junction had 9 bases not matched to a gene; V was cut back by 5 bases and J by 3 bases. Germline CDR1 is SEHNR and CDR2 is FQNEAQ (reference sequence). This CDR3 comprises 16 residues. The CDR3 DNA sequence: TGTGCCAGCAGCCTACGCACCGGGACAGACACCGGGGAGCTGTTTTTT. It is translated as CASSLRTGTDTGELFF.

The chain recombines TRBV19 with TRBJ1-1, with 9 positions matching TRBD1. Looked up from germline, CDR1 is LNHDA and CDR2 is SQIVND (reference sequence). V trimming: 6 bases; J trimming: 1 base; junction bases outside the gene matches: 12. The length of the CDR3 is 17 residues. DNA for the CDR3: TGTGCCAGTAGCTTCTCAATACAGGGGGCGCCGAACACTGAAGCTTTCTTT. Translated, it gives CASSFSIQGAPNTEAFF. Full variable domain (outside the CDR3, taken from reference TRBV19 and TRBJ1-1): DGGITQSPKYLFRKEGQNVTLSCEQNLNHDAMYWYRQDPGQGLRLIYYSQIVNDFQKGDIAEGYSVSREKKESFPLTVTSAQKNPTAFYLCASSFSIQGAPNTEAFFGQGTRLTVV.

The chain joins TRBV7-7 to TRBJ1-3; no clear D. CDR1 is SSHAT, CDR2 FNYEAQ, per germline (reference sequence). There are 14 residues in the CDR3. The CDR3 nucleotides read TGTGCTACTACGGGAAGTAGCTCTGGAAACACCATATATTTT. Its translation is CATTGSSSGNTIYF.

The chain couples TRBV4-1 to TRBJ2-2; unclear D gene. V dropped 10 bases and J dropped 4 bases, with 13 bases sitting between them. This CDR3 is built from 13 residues. Germline CDR1 MGHRA, CDR2 YSYEKL. The CDR3 loop reads CAIFSGSTGELFF. For the CDR3, the DNA is TGCGCCATATTTAGTGGTTCCACCGGGGAGCTGTTTTTT.